Sequencing of this T cell receptor (beta chain) was carried out in a study of radiation and T cells in renal cell carcinoma. The study, taken as a whole, reports: In blood, top tumor clones expanded by 2 weeks, shrinking by 4.

Germline lookup yields CDR1 MDHEN and CDR2 SYDVKM. CDR3 length: 12 amino acids. The V gene lost 4 bases and the J gene lost 12 bases, with 16 bases spanning the gap. Time point described: baseline pretreatment blood. Treatment: 15 Gy SBRT to primary tumor, nephrectomy 4 weeks later. Assay used: immunoSEQ multiplex PCR; TCRdb lists only in-frame clones, some missing. The sample has 87,000 or so clones, roughly 90% seen once. Comments on this clone: Its antigen is undetermined.

The TCR comes from a man aged 50 to 59 with renal cell carcinoma. The rearrangement uses TRBV28 and TRBJ2-7; the D is unclear. The sample here was blood, taken from a patient whose treatment included radiotherapy and nephrectomy. The CDR3 nucleotides read TGTGCCAGCAGTTCTGGCATCGTGGTGAGGTACTTC. Translation: CASSSGIVVRYF.